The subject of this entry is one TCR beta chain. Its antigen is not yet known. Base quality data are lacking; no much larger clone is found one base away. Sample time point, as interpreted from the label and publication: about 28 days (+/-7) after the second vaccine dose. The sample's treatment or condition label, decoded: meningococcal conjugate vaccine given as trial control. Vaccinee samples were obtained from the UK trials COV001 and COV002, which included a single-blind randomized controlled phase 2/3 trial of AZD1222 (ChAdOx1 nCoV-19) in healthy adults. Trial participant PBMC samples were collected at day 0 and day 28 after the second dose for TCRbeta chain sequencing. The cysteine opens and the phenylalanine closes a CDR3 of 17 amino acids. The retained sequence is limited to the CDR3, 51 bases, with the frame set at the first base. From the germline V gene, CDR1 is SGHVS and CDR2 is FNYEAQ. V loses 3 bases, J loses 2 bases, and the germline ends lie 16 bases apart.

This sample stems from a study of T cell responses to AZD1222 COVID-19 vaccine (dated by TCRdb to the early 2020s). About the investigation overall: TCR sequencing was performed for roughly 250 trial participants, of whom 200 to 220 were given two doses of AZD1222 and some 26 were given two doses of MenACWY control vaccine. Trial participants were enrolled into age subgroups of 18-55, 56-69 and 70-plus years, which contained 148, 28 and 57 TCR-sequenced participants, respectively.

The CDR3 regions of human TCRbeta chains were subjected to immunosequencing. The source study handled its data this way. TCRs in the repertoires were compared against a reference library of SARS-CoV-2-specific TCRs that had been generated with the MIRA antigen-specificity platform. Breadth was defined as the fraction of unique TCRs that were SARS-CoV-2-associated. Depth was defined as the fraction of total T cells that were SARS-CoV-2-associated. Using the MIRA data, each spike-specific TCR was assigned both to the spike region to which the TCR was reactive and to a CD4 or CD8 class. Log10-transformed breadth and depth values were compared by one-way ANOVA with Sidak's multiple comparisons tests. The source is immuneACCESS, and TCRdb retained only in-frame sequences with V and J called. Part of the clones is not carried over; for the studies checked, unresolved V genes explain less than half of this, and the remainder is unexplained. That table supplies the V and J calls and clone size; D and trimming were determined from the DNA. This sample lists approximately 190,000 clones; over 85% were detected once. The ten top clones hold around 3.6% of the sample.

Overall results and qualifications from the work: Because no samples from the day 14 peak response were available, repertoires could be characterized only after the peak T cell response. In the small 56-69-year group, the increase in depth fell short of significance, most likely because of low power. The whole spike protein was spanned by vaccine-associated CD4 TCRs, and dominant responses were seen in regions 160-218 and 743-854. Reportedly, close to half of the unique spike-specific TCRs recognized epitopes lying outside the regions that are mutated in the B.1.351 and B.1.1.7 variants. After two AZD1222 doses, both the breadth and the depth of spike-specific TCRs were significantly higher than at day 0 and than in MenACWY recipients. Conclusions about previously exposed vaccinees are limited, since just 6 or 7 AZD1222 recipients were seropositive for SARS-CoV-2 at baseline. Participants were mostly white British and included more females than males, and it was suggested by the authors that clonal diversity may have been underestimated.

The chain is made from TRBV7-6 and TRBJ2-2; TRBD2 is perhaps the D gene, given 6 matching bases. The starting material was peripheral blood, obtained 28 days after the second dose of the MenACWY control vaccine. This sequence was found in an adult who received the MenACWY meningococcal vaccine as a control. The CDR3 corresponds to CASSFTRGAGNTGELFF. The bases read TGTGCCAGCAGCTTCACCCGGGGAGCGGGCAACACCGGGGAGCTGTTTTTT.